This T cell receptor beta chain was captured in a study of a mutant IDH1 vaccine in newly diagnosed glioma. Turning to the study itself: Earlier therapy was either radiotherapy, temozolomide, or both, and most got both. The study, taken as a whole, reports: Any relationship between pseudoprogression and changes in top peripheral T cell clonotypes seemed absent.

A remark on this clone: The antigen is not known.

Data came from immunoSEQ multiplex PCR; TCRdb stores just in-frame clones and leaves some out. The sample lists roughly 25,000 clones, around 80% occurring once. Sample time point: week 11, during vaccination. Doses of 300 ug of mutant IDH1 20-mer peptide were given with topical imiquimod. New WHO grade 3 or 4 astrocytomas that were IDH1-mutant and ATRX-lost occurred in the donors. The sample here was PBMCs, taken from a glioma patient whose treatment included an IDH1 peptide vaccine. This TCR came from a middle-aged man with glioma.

As DNA, the CDR3 is TGCGCCAGCAGGGGGACGGACCTCTCTGGAAACACCATATATTTT. Its translation: CASRGTDLSGNTIYF. The V gene is TRBV23-1, the J gene TRBJ1-3, with D tentatively TRBD1 (5 bases). TRBV23-1 is assigned to the ORF class and has an uncertain function. CDR3 size: 15 residues. V was trimmed by 6 bases and J by 0 bases, leaving 12 bases between them.